This TCR beta chain is from a study of OX40 agonist ivuxolimab in advanced cancers. Whole-study findings and limits: Among T cells, CD8+ cells averaged more expanded clones than CD4+ cells. Not determined was the antigen specificity of the expanded peripheral T cells.

The assay was immunoSEQ multiplex PCR, and TCRdb's table has in-frame clones only and misses some. Of around 43,000 clones listed, 70% to 90% are singletons. Details on this clone: No antigen is known for it.

This sample comprised CD4+ or CD8+ T cells sorted from blood, obtained in a trial of the OX40 agonist ivuxolimab. The clonotype was recovered from an adult with an advanced solid tumor such as melanoma, head and neck, liver or kidney cancer.

As DNA, the CDR3 is TGTGCCAGCAGCACCCGGGGCGAGGACACTGAAGCTTTCTTT. This gives the protein CASSTRGEDTEAFF. The V and J genes are TRBV4-2 and TRBJ1-1, with D possibly matching TRBD1 (5 bases). V dropped 5 bases and J dropped 3 bases, with 13 bases sitting between them. CDR3 length: 14 amino acids. The germline V gene encodes CDR1 LGHNA and CDR2 YNFKEQ.